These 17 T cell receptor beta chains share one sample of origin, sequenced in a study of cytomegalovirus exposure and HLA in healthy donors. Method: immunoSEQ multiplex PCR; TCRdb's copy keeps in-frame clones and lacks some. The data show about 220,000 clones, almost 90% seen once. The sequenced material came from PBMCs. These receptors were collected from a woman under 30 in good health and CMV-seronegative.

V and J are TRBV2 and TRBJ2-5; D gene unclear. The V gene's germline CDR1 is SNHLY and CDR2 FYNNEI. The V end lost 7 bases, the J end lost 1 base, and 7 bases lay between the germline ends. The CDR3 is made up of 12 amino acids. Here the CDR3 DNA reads TGTGCCAGCATGGCCAGCCAAGAGACCCAGTACTTC. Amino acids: CASMASQETQYF.

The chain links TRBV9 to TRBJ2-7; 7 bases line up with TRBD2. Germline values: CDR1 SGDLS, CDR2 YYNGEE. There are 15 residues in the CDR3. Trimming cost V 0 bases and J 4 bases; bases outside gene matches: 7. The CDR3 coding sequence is TGTGCCAGCAGCGTAGGTAGCGGGTTGGGGTACGAGCAGTACTTC. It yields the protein CASSVGSGLGYEQYF.

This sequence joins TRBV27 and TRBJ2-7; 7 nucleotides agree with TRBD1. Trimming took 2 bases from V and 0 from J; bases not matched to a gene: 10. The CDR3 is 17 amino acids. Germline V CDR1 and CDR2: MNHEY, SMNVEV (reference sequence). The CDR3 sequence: CASSLQQGFGSSYEQYF. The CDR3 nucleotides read TGTGCCAGCAGTTTACAACAGGGGTTCGGGTCCTCCTACGAGCAGTACTTC.

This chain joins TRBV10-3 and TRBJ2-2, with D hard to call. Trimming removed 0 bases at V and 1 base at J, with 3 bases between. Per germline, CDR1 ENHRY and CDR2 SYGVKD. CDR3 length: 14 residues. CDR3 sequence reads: CAISESRNTGELFF. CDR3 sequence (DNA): TGTGCCATCAGTGAGTCCAGGAACACCGGGGAGCTGTTTTTT.

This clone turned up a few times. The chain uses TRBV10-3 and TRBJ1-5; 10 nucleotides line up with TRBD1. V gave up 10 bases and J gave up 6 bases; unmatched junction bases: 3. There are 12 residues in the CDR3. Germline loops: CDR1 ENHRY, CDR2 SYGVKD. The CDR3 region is CATGTGVQPQHF. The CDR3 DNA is TGTGCCACTGGGACAGGGGTTCAGCCCCAGCATTTT.

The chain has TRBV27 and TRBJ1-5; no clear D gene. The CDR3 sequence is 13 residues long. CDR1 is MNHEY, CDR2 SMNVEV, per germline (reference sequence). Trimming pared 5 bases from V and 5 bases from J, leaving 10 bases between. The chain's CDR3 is CASSPYPYQPQHF. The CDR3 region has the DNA TGTGCCAGCAGTCCTTATCCCTATCAGCCCCAGCATTTT.

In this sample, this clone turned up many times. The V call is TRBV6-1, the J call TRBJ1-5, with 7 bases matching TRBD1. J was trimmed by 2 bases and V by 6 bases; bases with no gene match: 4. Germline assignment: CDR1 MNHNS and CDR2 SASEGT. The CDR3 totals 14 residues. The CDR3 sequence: CASSPGQGNQPQHF. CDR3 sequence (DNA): TGTGCCAGCAGCCCCGGACAGGGCAATCAGCCCCAGCATTTT.

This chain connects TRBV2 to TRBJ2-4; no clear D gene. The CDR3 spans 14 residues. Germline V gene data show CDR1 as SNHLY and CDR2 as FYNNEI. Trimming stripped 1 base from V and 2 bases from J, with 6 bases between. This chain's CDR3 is CASSEVRPKNIQYF. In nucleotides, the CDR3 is TGTGCCAGCAGTGAAGTGAGGCCCAAAAACATTCAGTACTTC.

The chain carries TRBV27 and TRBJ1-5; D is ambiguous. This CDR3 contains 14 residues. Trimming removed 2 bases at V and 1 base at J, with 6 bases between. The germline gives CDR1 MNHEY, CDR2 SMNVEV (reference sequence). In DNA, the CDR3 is TGTGCCAGCAGTTTAGCAGTCAGCAATCAGCCCCAGCATTTT. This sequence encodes CASSLAVSNQPQHF.

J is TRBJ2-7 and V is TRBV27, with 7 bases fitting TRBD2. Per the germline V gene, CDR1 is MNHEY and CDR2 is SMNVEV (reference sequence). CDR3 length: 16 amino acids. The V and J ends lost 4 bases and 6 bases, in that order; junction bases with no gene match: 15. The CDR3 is CASSSALAYLPTEQYF. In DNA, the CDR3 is TGTGCCAGCAGTTCAGCACTAGCGTACTTACCTACCGAGCAGTACTTC.

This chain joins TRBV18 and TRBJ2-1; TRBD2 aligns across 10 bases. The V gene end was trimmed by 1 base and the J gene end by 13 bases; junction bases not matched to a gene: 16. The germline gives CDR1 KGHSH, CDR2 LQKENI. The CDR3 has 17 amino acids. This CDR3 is CASSPLIGLAGDVVQFF. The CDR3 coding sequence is TGTGCCAGCTCACCACTCATCGGTCTAGCGGGAGATGTAGTTCAGTTCTTC.

CDR3 region: CASAAGSGSGEQYF. The CDR3 bases are TGTGCCAGCGCGGCCGGCTCAGGGTCGGGCGAGCAGTACTTC. The gene calls are TRBV11-2 and TRBJ2-7, with a possible D match to TRBD1 (5 bases). Germline V CDR1 and CDR2: SGHAT, FQNNGV. CDR3 size: 14 residues. V was shortened by 8 bases and J by 6 bases, with 20 bases between the two germline ends. Supplemented by reference TRBV11-2 and TRBJ2-7, the full variable domain reads EAGVAQSPRYKIIEKRQSVAFWCNPISGHATLYWYQQILGQGPKLLIQFQNNGVVDDSQLPKDRFSAERLKGVDSTLKIQPAKLEDSAVYLCASAAGSGSGEQYFGPGTRLTVT.

This CDR3 is CASSFGSFGTELEKLFF. The DNA of the CDR3 is TGTGCCAGCAGTTTTGGGTCCTTTGGGACAGAACTTGAAAAACTGTTTTTT. The chain carries TRBV28 and TRBJ1-4; TRBD1 matches at 7 bases. The CDR3 runs to 17 residues. J lost 7 bases, V lost 3 bases, and 14 bases had no gene match. Germline-derived CDR1 and CDR2 are MDHEN and SYDVKM.

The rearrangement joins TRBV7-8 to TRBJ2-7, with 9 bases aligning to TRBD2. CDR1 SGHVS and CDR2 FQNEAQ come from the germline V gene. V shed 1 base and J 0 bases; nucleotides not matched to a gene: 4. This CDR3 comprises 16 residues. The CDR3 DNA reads TGTGCCAGCAGCTTAGTGGCGGGAGGGAGCTCCTACGAGCAGTACTTC. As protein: CASSLVAGGSSYEQYF.

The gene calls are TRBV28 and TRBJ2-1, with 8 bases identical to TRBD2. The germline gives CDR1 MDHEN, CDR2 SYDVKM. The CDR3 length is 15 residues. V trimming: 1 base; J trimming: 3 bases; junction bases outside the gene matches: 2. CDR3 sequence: CASSLSGGIYNEQFF. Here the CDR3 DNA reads TGTGCCAGCAGTTTATCGGGGGGGATCTACAATGAGCAGTTCTTC.

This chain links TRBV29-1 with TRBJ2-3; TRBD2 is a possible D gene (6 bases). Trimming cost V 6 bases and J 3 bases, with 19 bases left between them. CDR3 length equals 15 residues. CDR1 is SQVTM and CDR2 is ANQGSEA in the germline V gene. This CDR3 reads CSVERLEVETDTQYF. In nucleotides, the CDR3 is TGCAGCGTCGAGAGACTAGAGGTTGAGACAGATACGCAGTATTTT.

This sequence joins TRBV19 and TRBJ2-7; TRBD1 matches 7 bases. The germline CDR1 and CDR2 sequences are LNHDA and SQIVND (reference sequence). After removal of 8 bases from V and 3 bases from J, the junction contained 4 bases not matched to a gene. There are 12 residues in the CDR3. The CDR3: CASGDRSYEQYF. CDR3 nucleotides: TGTGCCAGTGGGGACAGAAGCTACGAGCAGTACTTC.